The T cell receptor beta chain under discussion was sequenced for a study of blood T cell repertoires in COVID-19. Study overall: The United States, Italy and Spain provided the acute and convalescent COVID-19 samples. PBMCs, B-cell-depleted T cells, or T cells provided the cDNA or gDNA that made up the material.

The table came from immunoSEQ multiplex PCR; TCRdb's copy has only in-frame clones and leaves some out. In the table there are almost 200,000 clones, less than 90% of which are singletons. Looked up from germline, CDR1 is DFQATT and CDR2 is SNEGSKA (reference sequence). J lost 11 bases, V lost 1 base, and 4 bases had no gene match. This CDR3 comprises 11 residues. This TCR came from a woman in her 70s with acute or convalescent COVID-19. The specimen sequenced was peripheral blood. The rearrangement links TRBV20-1 to TRBJ1-1, with 7 bases matching TRBD1. CDR3 sequence: CSARGQGSAFF. The DNA of the CDR3 is TGCAGTGCTAGAGGACAGGGCTCGGCTTTCTTT.